These 17 T cell receptor beta chains share one sample of origin, sequenced in a study of CD8+CD57+ T cells in acquired aplastic anemia. Those patients picked for sequencing had displayed CD8+CD57+ cell expansion on flow cytometry. Genomic DNA templated the TCR beta VDJ and CDR3 profiling. TCRdb reprocessed the reads with MiXCR, giving one entry per CDR3 protein. The table has some 150,000 distinct CDR3 sequences, roughly 48% seen once. Sequencing input: sorted CD4+, CD8+, or CD8+CD57+ T cells (not recorded which) from PBMCs. These TCRs come from a human donor with aplastic anemia.

V is TRBV19 and J is TRBJ2-7, with D tentatively TRBD1 or TRBD2 (5 bases each). Trimming removed 5 bases from V and 4 bases from J, with 18 bases in between. The CDR3 has 15 residues. Germline V gives CDR1 LNHDA, CDR2 SQIVND (reference sequence). The CDR3 DNA follows: TGTGCCAGTAGTGCTCCGGGACCAGCGCGTTACGAGCAGTACTTC. The encoded protein is CASSAPGPARYEQYF.

With respect to this clonotype: A single base separates this from a much larger clone, so it may be a read error. The chain is built from TRBV19 and TRBJ2-6; TRBD1 is a possible D gene (6 bases). The CDR3 covers 17 residues. Germline values: CDR1 LNHDA, CDR2 SQIVND (reference sequence). Trimming cost V 6 bases and J 1 base, with 16 bases left between them. CDR3 nucleotide sequence: TGTGCCAGTAGAGACCCGGGACATGGGTCTGGGGCCAACGTCCTGACTTTC. Protein sequence: CASRDPGHGSGANVLTF.

The chain carries TRBV7-9 and TRBJ2-5; the match to TRBD1 covers 9 bases. V shed 5 bases, J shed 5 bases, and the junction held 6 bases outside the gene matches. This CDR3 region has 14 residues. Germline V gives CDR1 SEHNR, CDR2 FQNEAQ (reference sequence). The CDR3 protein is CASSVGQGRETQYF. Written as DNA, the CDR3 is TGTGCCAGCAGCGTGGGACAGGGAAGGGAGACCCAGTACTTC.

The rearrangement uses TRBV3-1 and TRBJ1-1; no reliable D call. CDR3 length: 13 residues. The V and J ends lost 1 base and 0 bases respectively, with 3 bases between them. Germline lookup yields CDR1 LGHDT and CDR2 YNNKEL (reference sequence). The DNA of the CDR3 is TGTGCCAGCAGCCAAGTATTGAACACTGAAGCTTTCTTT. It is translated as CASSQVLNTEAFF.

CDR3 coding DNA: TGTGCCAGTAGTAACGGACAGTGGAGTTCTGGGGCCAACGTCCTGACTTTC. The encoded protein is CASSNGQWSSGANVLTF. The chain recombines TRBV19 with TRBJ2-6, with D tentatively TRBD1 (6 bases). The germline V gene has CDR1 LNHDA and CDR2 SQIVND (reference sequence). V was trimmed by 4 bases and J by 1 base, leaving 14 bases between them. There are 17 residues in the CDR3. Based on the CDR3 plus reference TRBV19 and TRBJ2-6, the full variable domain is DGGITQSPKYLFRKEGQNVTLSCEQNLNHDAMYWYRQDPGQGLRLIYYSQIVNDFQKGDIAEGYSVSREKKESFPLTVTSAQKNPTAFYLCASSNGQWSSGANVLTFGAGSRLTVL.

This clonotype was detected ten times or more. The gene calls are TRBV5-5 and TRBJ1-6, with no clear D. CDR1 and CDR2 from the germline V gene are SGHKS and YYEKEE (reference sequence). The CDR3 has 13 amino acids. Trimming removed 3 bases at V and 9 bases at J, with 10 bases between. CDR3 amino acids: CASSSYGSSPLHF. The CDR3 DNA is TGTGCCAGCAGCTCCTATGGGAGTTCACCCCTCCACTTT.

Comments on this clonotype: This likely comes from a read error, as the CDR3 has no conserved phenylalanine or tryptophan at its end. V usage is TRBV12-3 or TRBV12-4 and J usage is TRBJ1-6; maybe TRBD1 (6 bases). The CDR3 is 17 amino acids. V was shortened by 5 bases and J by 7 bases, with 21 bases between the two germline ends. CDR3 bases: TGTGCCAGCAGTCTTTCTATTGGGGGCGTGTTCAATTCACCCCTCCACTCT. It encodes CASSLSIGGVFNSPLHS.

The chain has TRBV5-8 and TRBJ2-3; 7 bases match TRBD2. V shed 3 bases, J shed 5 bases, and the junction held 3 bases outside the gene matches. The CDR3 consists of 13 residues. Germline lookup yields CDR1 SGHTS and CDR2 YDEGEE. The CDR3 region is CASSSGRLDTQYF. CDR3 nucleotides: TGTGCCAGCAGCTCCGGGAGGCTAGATACGCAGTATTTT. Variable domain in full (rest from reference TRBV5-8 and TRBJ2-3): EAGVTQSPTHLIKTRGQQATLRCSPISGHTSVYWYQQALGLGLQFLLWYDEGEERNRGNFPPRFSGRQFPNYSSELNVNALELEDSALYLCASSSGRLDTQYFGPGTRLTVL.

Only a few counts were recorded for this clonotype. This may come from a read error, since a much larger clone is one base off. The genes are TRBV20-1 and TRBJ1-4, with D maybe TRBD1 (6 bases). The germline V gene encodes CDR1 DFQATT and CDR2 SNEGSKA (reference sequence). The CDR3 spans 11 residues. CDR3 in amino acids: CSARGGEKLLF. For the CDR3, the DNA is TGCAGTGCCAGGGGCGGCGAAAAACTGCTTTTT.

This clonotype was picked up many times. The chain recombines TRBV20-1 with TRBJ2-1; no firm D call. Germline CDR1 reads DFQATT; CDR2 reads SNEGSKA (reference sequence). Trimming left V 8 bases short and J 4 bases short, with 6 bases between. CDR3 size: 10 residues. CDR3 sequence (DNA): TGCAGTCTCCTTTACAATGAGCAGTTCTTC. It translates to CSLLYNEQFF.

This clonotype was recorded at least ten times. The chain couples TRBV12-3 or TRBV12-4 to TRBJ2-1, with D possibly being TRBD2 (5 bases). The CDR3 loop spans 16 amino acids. With 5 bases removed from V and 0 bases from J, the gap between germline ends came to 14 bases. CDR3 bases: TGTGCCAGCAGTAGGCCCGGGGTTGGCTCCTACAATGAGCAGTTCTTC. Translating it yields CASSRPGVGSYNEQFF.

There are many counts of this clonotype. This chain links TRBV6-1 with TRBJ1-2; 12 bases fit TRBD1. This CDR3 has 13 residues. CDR1 is MNHNS and CDR2 is SASEGT in the germline V gene. The ends lost 7 bases at V and 9 bases at J; junction bases unmatched: 6. The chain's CDR3 is CASKGQGARSYTF. CDR3 DNA sequence: TGTGCCAGCAAGGGACAGGGGGCACGAAGCTACACCTTC.

This clonotype was detected many times. Being one base from a much bigger clone, this may be a read error. The rearrangement joins TRBV10-3 to TRBJ2-1; 11 bases map to TRBD1. The CDR3 spans 17 residues. Germline loops: CDR1 ENHRY, CDR2 SYGVKD. The CDR3 is CAISGSSGTGGVNGQFF. The CDR3 DNA reads TGTGCCATCAGTGGATCTTCCGGGACAGGGGGAGTGAATGGGCAGTTCTTC.

V is TRBV19 and J is TRBJ2-3; no definite D call. Germline V gene lookup returns CDR1 LNHDA and CDR2 SQIVND (reference sequence). Between the trimmed V and J ends, which lost 5 bases and 2 bases, there was a span of 8 bases. The CDR3 extends over 13 amino acids. CDR3 region: CASSPENTDTQYF. The CDR3 nucleotides are TGTGCCAGTAGTCCTGAGAACACAGATACGCAGTATTTT.

The rearrangement joins TRBV12-3 or TRBV12-4 to TRBJ1-4; no clear D gene. Trimming left V 3 bases short and J 4 bases short, with 9 bases between. CDR3 size: 14 residues. CDR3 protein: CASSFVGSNEKLFF. The CDR3 nucleotides read TGTGCCAGCAGTTTCGTCGGAAGTAATGAAAAACTGTTTTTT.

Of note for this clonotype: The conserved closing phenylalanine or tryptophan is absent in this CDR3, likely reflecting a read error. Because the CDR3's place on the DNA is in doubt, the DNA is left out and the CDR3 is given as listed by TCRdb. The V and J genes are TRBV12-3 or TRBV12-4 and TRBJ2-1; the DNA was not compared with TRBD2, the D call given in the table. The CDR3 is 12 residues long, ends included. The CDR3: CASSFTSGSIAV.

The sample holds many counts of this clonotype. The rearrangement joins TRBV6-1 to TRBJ1-2; 7 bases line up with TRBD1. The CDR3 length is 14 residues. Germline V gene lookup returns CDR1 MNHNS and CDR2 SASEGT. V shed 1 base and J 4 bases; nucleotides not matched to a gene: 3. For the CDR3, the DNA is TGTGCCAGCAGTGAAGGGAGGGGGCCCTATGGCTACACCTTC. Residues: CASSEGRGPYGYTF.